A selection of T cell receptor beta chains follows, all from one sample in a study of T cells in Graves' hyperthyroidism and ophthalmopathy. TCRdb fed the multiplex PCR reads into MiXCR, producing one record per CDR3 protein. This table has about 360,000 distinct CDR3 sequences, around 13% appearing once. Sequences were obtained from blood. Every receptor here comes from a woman aged 18-29 years with Graves' hyperthyroidism. Each CDR3 is given with its conserved first and last residue. The order of the fields is D gene, V gene, J gene, clone size, CDR3 DNA, CDR3 protein. D genes are given only for firm matches. Clone size appears in some rows only: once, few, many, or a class for an expanded clone.

-	TRBV5-1	TRBJ2-5	many	TGCGCCAGCAGCTTGGCGTCCCTGGAGGGGACCCAGTACTTC	CASSLASLEGTQYF
TRBD1	TRBV18	TRBJ1-1	-	TGTGCCGGCTCACCGGGGACAGGGACTGAAGCTTTCTTT	CAGSPGTGTEAFF
TRBD1	TRBV19	TRBJ1-5	many	TGTGCCAGTAAGACAGGGGTACGTAGCAATCAGCCCCAGCATTTT	CASKTGVRSNQPQHF
-	TRBV20-1	TRBJ2-7	-	TGCAGTGCTAGGGATGGAGAGACCTACGAGCAGTACTTC	CSARDGETYEQYF
TRBD2	TRBV6-5	TRBJ2-7	many	TGTGCCAGCAGTTACTCTGCGACTAGCGGGGGGGGTTCCTACGAGCAGTACTTC	CASSYSATSGGGSYEQYF
-	TRBV20-1	TRBJ1-4	many	TGCAGTGCTAGAGGCTGGGCAGGGTTAGATGAAAAACTGTTTTTT	CSARGWAGLDEKLFF
-	TRBV28	TRBJ2-4	many	TGTGCCAGTGTTGGGGAAAACATTCAGTACTTC	CASVGENIQYF
-	TRBV11-3	TRBJ2-3	many	TGTGCCAGCAGCGGGAGCGAGGTTCCAGATACGCAGTATTTT	CASSGSEVPDTQYF
-	TRBV4-1	TRBJ1-6	many	TGCGCCAGCAGCCAAGAGGCCTTTGTGACCCTCCACTTT	CASSQEAFVTLHF
-	TRBV2	TRBJ1-5	few	TGTGCCAGCAAACCGGGGATCAATCAGCCCCAGCATTTT	CASKPGINQPQHF
TRBD1	TRBV13	TRBJ1-4	many	TGTGCCAGCAGCTCCCGGACAGGCCGGCATGAAAAACTGTTTTTT	CASSSRTGRHEKLFF
-	TRBV11-2	TRBJ2-5	many	TGTGCCAGCAGCTTAAGACCGGGACACCAAGAGACCCAGTACTTC	CASSLRPGHQETQYF
-	TRBV5-6	TRBJ2-1	-	TGTGCCAGCAGCTTGTTTTTGCGCTCCTCGGTTCGTTCTGAGCAGTTCTTC	CASSLFLRSSVRSEQFF
-	TRBV3-1	TRBJ2-5	many	TGTGCCAGCAGCCAGGAACAGGGACAAGAGACCCAGTACTTC	CASSQEQGQETQYF
-	TRBV9	TRBJ1-5	few	TGTGCCAGCAGCGTAGACGGGAGCTACAATCAGCCCCAGCATTTT	CASSVDGSYNQPQHF
TRBD1	TRBV27	TRBJ1-2	many	TGTGCCAGCAGCACAGGGGGCTCTGGCTACACCTTC	CASSTGGSGYTF
-	TRBV7-2	TRBJ2-7	many	TGTGCCAGCAGCCCAGGGGGGTCCTCCTACGAGCAGTACTTC	CASSPGGSSYEQYF
-	TRBV5-1	TRBJ1-4	many	TGCGCCAGCAGCTCCAACTCGGGGGAGAATGAAAAACTGTTTTTT	CASSSNSGENEKLFF
-	TRBV20-1	TRBJ2-7	few	TGCAGTGCTAGAGATCCCCAGGCGTCCTACGAGCAGTACTTC	CSARDPQASYEQYF
-	TRBV7-9	TRBJ2-2	many	TGTGCCAGCAGCTCTGGGATGGGTCCCGGGGAGCTGTTTTTT	CASSSGMGPGELFF
TRBD1	TRBV5-1	TRBJ2-7	many	TGCGCCAGCAGCCCCGGACAGGGGAGCTCCTACGAGCAGTACTTC	CASSPGQGSSYEQYF
-	TRBV2	TRBJ1-6	many	TGTGCCAGCCGGGGGGGGGCGCAGGGTAATTCACCCCTCCACTTT	CASRGGAQGNSPLHF
TRBD2	TRBV20-1	TRBJ2-1	many	TGCAGTGCTAGGGGAGGGTCCTACAATGAGCAGTTCTTC	CSARGGSYNEQFF
-	TRBV6-1	TRBJ2-5	many	TGTGCCAGCAGTTCCATGTTGGGCCGGGGAGAGACCCAGTACTTC	CASSSMLGRGETQYF
TRBD1	TRBV24-1	TRBJ1-2	few	TGTGCCACCAGTGATGGGGGTGCCCCGGGACAGAGTAAATATGGCTACACCTTC	CATSDGGAPGQSKYGYTF
TRBD1	TRBV3-1	TRBJ1-2	many	TGTGCCAGCAGCCAATTCACAGGGGAGGGCGACTATGGCTACACCTTC	CASSQFTGEGDYGYTF
TRBD2	TRBV18	TRBJ2-1	-	TGTGCCAGCTCAGCTTTAGGTGGGAGGGCCGTTCTTTCTTCATACAATGAGCAGTTCTTC	CASSALGGRAVLSSYNEQFF
-	TRBV24-1	TRBJ1-1	many	TGTGCCACCAGTGATTTCCTCGGGACTGAAGCTTTCTTT	CATSDFLGTEAFF
-	TRBV2	TRBJ1-1	many	TGTGCCAGCAGTGTCAACAGGGCTAACACTGAAGCTTTCTTT	CASSVNRANTEAFF
-	TRBV5-1	TRBJ2-7	-	TGCGCCAGCAGCGGGAGGACAGTCTCCTACGAGCAGTACTTC	CASSGRTVSYEQYF
TRBD2	TRBV6-2/TRBV6-3	TRBJ2-7	many	TGTGCCAGCAGCCTACTAGCGGTCCGCTCCTACGAGCAGTACTTC	CASSLLAVRSYEQYF
-	TRBV10-3	TRBJ2-2	-	TGTGCCATCAGTGAGTCTCGGGGCTCCACCGGGGAGCTGTTTTTT	CAISESRGSTGELFF
TRBD1	TRBV12-3/TRBV12-4	TRBJ1-1	many	TGTGCCAGCAGTTTATTTACAGGGGGCACTGAAGCTTTCTTT	CASSLFTGGTEAFF
TRBD2	TRBV10-3	TRBJ2-3	many	TGTGCCACCGCCGCGACTAGCGTGGGTACCGGCACAGATACGCAGTATTTT	CATAATSVGTGTDTQYF
-	TRBV7-2	TRBJ2-3	many	TGTGCCAGCAGCCCTTATTATAGCACAGATACGCAGTATTTT	CASSPYYSTDTQYF
-	TRBV11-2	TRBJ1-1	many	TGTGCCAGCAGCTTCACGGTCAGGGGTGGGCTTCGGACTGAAGCTTTCTTT	CASSFTVRGGLRTEAFF
TRBD2	TRBV28	TRBJ2-1	many	TGTGCCAGCAGTTTAGACCTTGTTAAGCGGGAGGGCAATGAGCAGTTCTTC	CASSLDLVKREGNEQFF
-	TRBV4-1	TRBJ1-2	once	TGCGCCAGCAGCCAACCCCAAGGGCGGGAAATGAAAGGCTACACCTTC	CASSQPQGREMKGYTF
TRBD1	TRBV20-1	TRBJ1-2	-	TGCAGTGCTCCCGGGACAGGGAGGGATTACGACTATGGCTACACCTTC	CSAPGTGRDYDYGYTF
TRBD2	TRBV27	TRBJ2-7	many	TGTGCCAGCAGTTTCCTGGGGAGGGTGAACGAGCAGTACTTC	CASSFLGRVNEQYF
TRBD1	TRBV20-1	TRBJ1-1	-	TGCAGTGCCCGCAGGGGGCGATGGACTGAAGCTTTCTTT	CSARRGRWTEAFF
TRBD1	TRBV28	TRBJ2-7	many	TGTGCCAGCAGACAGGGGGGAAACTACGAGCAGTACTTC	CASRQGGNYEQYF
-	TRBV2	TRBJ1-5	many	TGTGCCAGCAGTGGGGCCGGGGCTGTGAAGCCCCAGCATTTT	CASSGAGAVKPQHF
TRBD1	TRBV28	TRBJ1-1	many	TGTGCCAGCAGTCAAGGGTCGGTCCACAGGGGTGAAGCTTTCTTT	CASSQGSVHRGEAFF
TRBD2	TRBV6-5	TRBJ2-3	many	TGTGCCAGCAGTTACTCGACAATAGCGGGGGGGCTTGTAGATACGCAGTATTTT	CASSYSTIAGGLVDTQYF
-	TRBV5-1	TRBJ2-2	many	TGCGCCAGCAGCCCGGGACTCAACACCGGGGAGCTGTTTTTT	CASSPGLNTGELFF
TRBD1	TRBV28	TRBJ1-1	many	TGTGCCAGCAGTCTATTGGGACAGGGGAAGAACACTGAAGCTTTCTTT	CASSLLGQGKNTEAFF
-	TRBV20-1	TRBJ1-1	many	TGCAGTGCTAGAGGTGCCGGAAACACTGAAGCTTTCTTT	CSARGAGNTEAFF
TRBD1	TRBV13	TRBJ1-4	many	TGTGCCAGCAGGCAAGCACAGGGGCGGAATGAAAAACTGTTTTTT	CASRQAQGRNEKLFF
TRBD2	TRBV7-3	TRBJ2-1	-	TGTGCCAGCAGCCCCGTCGGGGGGGGAACAAATGAGCAGTTCTTC	CASSPVGGGTNEQFF
TRBD2	TRBV7-9	TRBJ2-7	many	TGTGCCAGCAGCTTACTAGCGGGACCCTACGAGCAGTACTTC	CASSLLAGPYEQYF
-	TRBV6-1	TRBJ1-2	many	TGTGCCACCTACCGGGACGCCGGGGGTGGCTACACCTTC	CATYRDAGGGYTF